This T cell receptor beta chain was recorded in a study of blood T cell repertoires in COVID-19. Turning to the study itself: Sites across the United States, Italy and Spain contributed samples from acute and convalescent COVID-19. The analysed material was cDNA or gDNA that came from T cells, B-cell-depleted T cells, or PBMCs.

With 4 bases removed from V and 14 bases from J, the gap between germline ends came to 20 bases. This CDR3 has 14 residues. Germline V CDR1 and CDR2: LGHDT, YNNKEL (reference sequence). In the original processing: By means of reference gene primer amplification, nucleated cell counts were estimated. The repertoire was sequenced with immunoSEQ multiplex PCR; TCRdb's copy has only in-frame clones and lacks some. V and J calls and clone size are as listed in that table; D and trimming were resolved from the DNA. This table has under 550,000 clones, about 87% appearing once. Source material: peripheral blood. The receptor's source is a man aged 18 to 35 with COVID-19, enrolled during active disease. The chain joins TRBV3-1 (or the pseudogene TRBV3-2) to TRBJ1-4; D is possibly TRBD1 (5 bases). Here the CDR3 reads CASSPRLFERGLFF. The CDR3 bases are TGTGCCAGCAGCCCCAGACTCTTCGAGCGGGGGCTGTTTTTT.